The entry that follows covers one T cell receptor (beta chain) sequence. There is no known antigen for this receptor. Base qualities are not at hand, and no much larger clone is one base apart. The same CDR3 also results from other DNA sequences found in this sample. Each sample received between about 2.24 and 5 ug of genomic DNA as input, and paired samples received equal DNA input. TCR beta libraries were built with the immunoSEQ hsTCRbeta Kit using multiplexed V and J gene primers in two PCR steps. Pooled libraries, together with positive and negative controls, were sequenced on an Illumina MiSeq with a 100-cycle paired-end protocol. Under the source paper's analysis protocol: Raw data were processed by the immunoSEQ vendor into normalized, annotated TCR beta repertoire reports. Richness was defined as the number of unique clones by nucleotide sequence, and the iChao1 and Efron-Thisted estimators were used to extrapolate total richness. To characterize and compare the paired lesions, the analysis used Pielou's evenness, Simpson's index, the proportional abundance of the top-ten clones, and the Morisita overlap index. TCRdb mirrors the immuneACCESS table, restricted to in-frame sequences. Some clones are absent from its copies; in checked studies, under half trace to an unresolved V gene, and the reason for the others is unknown. That table supplies the V and J calls and clone size; D and trimming were determined from the DNA. The sample contains around 5,600 clones, roughly 80% of them found a single time. The ten largest clonotypes hold about 6% of the sample.

The data originate from a study of T cells in lung cancer brain metastases (dated by TCRdb to the late 2010s). Broadly, across the study: About 85% of the roughly 20 patients had a history of tobacco use, with a median of approximately 40 pack-years. Of the approximately 22 patients, eighteen received no interval therapy between resection of the primary and resection of the metastasis. A median interval of roughly 300 days was observed between acquisition of the primary and brain metastasis specimens. The study compared TCR beta CDR3 repertoires of fully resected primary non-small cell lung cancers with those of paired brain metastases. The cohort comprised around 20 patients contributing about 40 specimens, one primary lung lesion and one brain metastasis each. A median age at first diagnosis of about 50 years was recorded for the patients, of whom about 9 were male and 11 were female. DNA integrity number averaged approximately 4 in both primary and metastatic specimens, with no significant difference between sites. On the study overall, not on this receptor specifically: Compared with their paired primaries, brain metastases had significantly fewer unique productive clones (median 1540 versus 4551). It was not possible to control for the effects of preoperative corticosteroids on T cell infiltration in brain metastases. The ten most abundant clones accounted for a significantly larger fraction of the repertoire in brain metastases than in primaries, which suggests clonal expansion. Retrieval of the complete infiltrating T cell repertoire may have been prevented by DNA fragmentation in FFPE samples. Most clones were found to be lesion-specific, and limited overlap was observed between paired lesions (mean Morisita index about 0.21).

Counted from cysteine to phenylalanine, this CDR3 has 16 amino acids. The read is trimmed to its CDR3 DNA, 48 bases read in frame from base 1. Reading the germline V gene gives CDR1 LGHNA and CDR2 YSLEER. V is cut by 4 bases and J by 2 bases, and the space between the germline ends is 16 bases. Patients had resection for either synchronous oligometastatic disease or delayed recurrence of a solitary brain metastasis. To avoid including cancers other than NSCLC, any patient with a history of multiple malignancies was excluded. Tumor areas were macrodissected from roughly 5 deparaffinized 10 um unstained sections under guidance from marked H&E slides. All specimens were fixed in formalin and embedded in paraffin (FFPE). Genomic DNA was extracted using the AllPrep DNA/RNA FFPE Kit.

Recombination joined TRBV4-3 with TRBJ2-3; perhaps TRBD2 is the D gene, with 5 bases matching. The sequence was obtained from a man aged 45 to 65 with non-small cell lung cancer that had spread to the brain. The sample was tumor tissue from a brain metastasis. The cell subset or site label corresponds to: paired resected brain metastasis. The nucleotide sequence is given as TGCGCCAGCAGCCCATACTTCCGGGATTACACAGATACGCAGTATTTT. Its product reads: CASSPYFRDYTDTQYF.